This entry lists 29 T cell receptor beta chains sequenced from one sample in a study of response to subunit inactivated influenza vaccine. One entry per CDR3 protein results from TCRdb running MiXCR on the RT-PCR reads. The sample holds fewer than 600,000 distinct CDR3 sequences, roughly 7.9% seen once. This material consisted of PBMCs from blood, taken less than 30 months after vaccination. The receptors stem from a man aged 50 to 69 who received an inactivated influenza vaccine.

This clonotype has only a few counts. The V gene is TRBV9, the J gene TRBJ2-1, with TRBD1 identical over 8 bases. CDR1 and CDR2 from the germline V gene are SGDLS and YYNGEE. CDR3 size: 16 residues. V gave up 0 bases and J gave up 0 bases; unmatched junction bases: 2. The CDR3 DNA sequence: TGTGCCAGCAGCGTAGCTCAGGGGGCCTCCTACAATGAGCAGTTCTTC. It specifies CASSVAQGASYNEQFF.

The chain uses TRBV5-5 and TRBJ2-3, with 9 bases fitting TRBD2. The CDR3 loop spans 16 amino acids. From germline, CDR1 is SGHKS and CDR2 YYEKEE (reference sequence). With V trimmed by 6 bases and J by 14 bases, 22 bases remained unmatched. The DNA for the CDR3 is TGTGCCAGCACCGTTAGCGGGAGTAACGACCTCGGAGGCCGGTATTTT. Its translation is CASTVSGSNDLGGRYF.

This clonotype appeared many times. This chain links TRBV20-1 with TRBJ2-4; TRBD1 might be the D (6 bases). CDR1 and CDR2 (germline): DFQATT, SNEGSKA (reference sequence). This CDR3 comprises 14 residues. Between the trimmed V and J ends, which lost 5 bases and 0 bases, there was a span of 11 bases. The CDR3 sequence is CSAGTPLAKNIQYF. The CDR3 nucleotides read TGCAGTGCTGGGACACCACTAGCCAAAAACATTCAGTACTTC.

The chain carries TRBV3-1 and TRBJ2-5, with TRBD2 identical over 9 bases. The CDR3 is 16 amino acids. J was trimmed by 3 bases and V by 6 bases; bases with no gene match: 11. Germline values: CDR1 LGHDT, CDR2 YNNKEL (reference sequence). DNA for the CDR3: TGTGCCAGCAGTCGACCTCGTATAGCGGGAGAAGAGACCCAGTACTTC. It specifies CASSRPRIAGEETQYF.

In its sample, this clonotype was seen many times. The gene calls are TRBV20-1 and TRBJ2-5; D is unresolved. CDR1 is DFQATT and CDR2 is SNEGSKA in the germline V gene (reference sequence). Trimming took off 3 bases at V and 4 bases at J, with 9 bases between the two ends. CDR3 length: 12 amino acids. CDR3 nucleotides: TGCAGTGCTAGCGCTGGAATAGAGACCCAGTACTTC. This codes for CSASAGIETQYF.

This clonotype was counted a few times. The J gene is TRBJ2-7, the V gene TRBV5-1, with unresolved D. V lost 1 base to trimming and J lost 1 base, with 12 bases between them. Germline lookup yields CDR1 SGHRS and CDR2 YFSETQ. There are 15 residues in the CDR3. In DNA, the CDR3 is TGCGCCAGCAGCTTGTACCCTACACCATCCTACGAGCAGTACTTC. Protein: CASSLYPTPSYEQYF. The entire variable domain, with the rest obtained from reference TRBV5-1 and TRBJ2-7, is as follows: KAGVTQTPRYLIKTRGQQVTLSCSPISGHRSVSWYQQTPGQGLQFLFEYFSETQRNKGNFPGRFSGRQFSNSRSEMNVSTLELGDSALYLCASSLYPTPSYEQYFGPGTRLTVT.

This clonotype has more than one count but fewer than ten. The J gene is TRBJ1-6, the V gene TRBV29-1, with 9 bases that match TRBD1. The CDR3 contains 14 residues. From germline, CDR1 is SQVTM and CDR2 ANQGSEA. The junction had 13 bases not matched to a gene; V was cut back by 6 bases and J by 13 bases. Here the CDR3 reads CSVRDRDRRGPLHF. The CDR3 region has the DNA TGCAGCGTCCGGGACAGGGACCGAAGGGGGCCCCTCCACTTT. The full variable domain, rest sourced from reference TRBV29-1 and TRBJ1-6, is SAVISQKPSRDICQRGTSLTIQCQVDSQVTMMFWYRQQPGQSLTLIATANQGSEATYESGFVIDKFPISRPNLTFSTLTVSNMSPEDSSIYLCSVRDRDRRGPLHFGNGTRLTVT.

In its sample, this clonotype was seen a few times. The chain recombines TRBV20-1 with TRBJ1-1; D is possibly TRBD1 (5 bases). V was shortened by 0 bases and J by 7 bases, with 9 bases between the two germline ends. This CDR3 region has 12 residues. The germline CDR1 and CDR2 sequences are DFQATT and SNEGSKA (reference sequence). The CDR3 DNA is TGCAGTGCTAGAGACAGGGACTTTGAAGCTTTCTTT. This sequence encodes CSARDRDFEAFF.

The genes are TRBV18 and TRBJ2-7; D is unresolved. The germline V and J ends were trimmed by 6 bases and 3 bases, with 15 bases remaining between them. CDR1 KGHSH and CDR2 LQKENI come from the germline V gene. The CDR3 has 14 amino acids. In DNA form, the CDR3 reads TGTGCCAGCTCCCCTCCGGTTAGAGACTACGAGCAGTACTTC. Its translation is CASSPPVRDYEQYF.

Comment on this clonotype: This may stem from a read error, because a much larger clone lies one nucleotide away. The chain recombines TRBV6-2 or TRBV6-3 with TRBJ1-5; D is undetermined. Per germline, CDR1 MNHEY and CDR2 SVGEGT. This CDR3 has 15 amino acids. The CDR3 nucleotides are TGTGCCAGCAGGTGGACCGGAGGAAGCAATCAGCCCCAGGATTTT. It yields the protein CASRWTGGSNQPQDF.

This clonotype was detected only a few times. The chain couples TRBV30 to TRBJ1-1, with D possibly matching TRBD1 (5 bases). Germline loops: CDR1 GTSNPN, CDR2 SVGIG (reference sequence). There are 12 residues in the CDR3. V shed 2 bases and J shed 6 bases, with 10 bases lying between them. CDR3 bases: TGTGCCTGGAGTCGTTCGGGGGCTGAAGCTTTCTTT. This translates into CAWSRSGAEAFF.

This clonotype has just a few counts. The rearrangement links TRBV2 to TRBJ2-6, with unresolved D. Trimming cost V 4 bases and J 0 bases, with 10 bases left between them. Germline assignment: CDR1 SNHLY and CDR2 FYNNEI. The length of the CDR3 is 16 residues. CDR3 sequence (DNA): TGTGCCAGCAGTGTTGGTGGTGACTCTGGGGCCAACGTCCTGACTTTC. Translating gives CASSVGGDSGANVLTF.

The sample holds many counts of this clonotype. This chain connects TRBV25-1 to TRBJ1-2; possible D gene TRBD1, 5 bases. In germline, CDR1 is MGHDK, CDR2 SYGVNS. V shed 6 bases and J shed 2 bases, with 16 bases lying between them. There are 15 residues in the CDR3. CDR3 region: CASSTTIEGNYGYTF. The CDR3 DNA reads TGTGCCAGCAGCACGACAATCGAGGGGAACTATGGCTACACCTTC.

The sample holds many counts of this clonotype. The V gene is TRBV7-8, the J gene TRBJ2-5; tentative D call: TRBD2 (6 bases). The V gene lost 3 bases and the J gene lost 7 bases, with 12 bases spanning the gap. From germline, CDR1 is SGHVS and CDR2 FQNEAQ. The CDR3 runs 13 residues. The CDR3 DNA is TGTGCCAGCAGCTTTCGCGGGGAAGGGACCCAGTACTTC. It encodes CASSFRGEGTQYF.

The chain couples TRBV11-2 to TRBJ2-1; 9 positions match TRBD2. The junction had 9 bases not matched to a gene; V was cut back by 1 base and J by 5 bases. The CDR3 length is 17 residues. Germline assignment: CDR1 SGHAT and CDR2 FQNNGV. The CDR3 region is CASSLGESGRSHNEQFF. In DNA form, the CDR3 reads TGTGCCAGCAGCTTAGGTGAAAGCGGGAGGTCACACAATGAGCAGTTCTTC.

This clonotype turned up a few times. The gene calls are TRBV12-3 or TRBV12-4 and TRBJ2-1, with 14 positions matching TRBD2. The ends lost 5 bases at V and 13 bases at J; junction bases unmatched: 7. The CDR3 length is 14 residues. CDR3 in amino acids: CASSREGLAGEQFF. CDR3 bases: TGTGCCAGCAGTCGTGAGGGACTAGCGGGAGAACAGTTCTTC.

The CDR3 DNA sequence: TGTGCCACCAGCAGAGATCTACAGGCCTACTACGAGCAGTACTTC. Protein product: CATSRDLQAYYEQYF. The chain carries TRBV15 and TRBJ2-7; D is possibly TRBD1 (5 bases). CDR1 is LNHNV, CDR2 YYDKDF, per germline (reference sequence). The CDR3 loop spans 15 amino acids. V was trimmed by 0 bases and J by 3 bases, leaving 12 bases between them.

The rearrangement links TRBV2 to TRBJ1-2; the D gene is possibly TRBD1 (6 bases). V shed 8 bases and J shed 5 bases, with 18 bases lying between them. The CDR3 is 14 amino acids. From germline, CDR1 is SNHLY and CDR2 FYNNEI. The CDR3 spells CASSRSGARYGYTF. CDR3 sequence (DNA): TGTGCCAGCTCCCGGTCGGGGGCGCGGTATGGCTACACCTTC.

This clonotype has more than one count but fewer than ten. This chain links TRBV7-2 with TRBJ2-1, with 10 bases identical to TRBD2. The CDR3 contains 16 residues. V gave up 5 bases and J gave up 4 bases; unmatched junction bases: 8. CDR1 SGHTA and CDR2 FQGNSA come from the germline V gene. The CDR3 nucleotides read TGTGCCAGCAGCATAACCTCGACTAGCGGGTACAATGAGCAGTTCTTC. It yields the protein CASSITSTSGYNEQFF.

This chain joins TRBV7-2 and TRBJ1-1; D remains unclear. With 5 bases removed from V and 0 bases from J, the gap between germline ends came to 13 bases. Germline V gene data show CDR1 as SGHTA and CDR2 as FQGNSA. The CDR3 is 15 residues long. The CDR3 region is CASSAGREMNTEAFF. DNA of the CDR3: TGTGCCAGCAGCGCCGGCCGGGAGATGAACACTGAAGCTTTCTTT.

There are many counts of this clonotype. V and J are TRBV12-3 or TRBV12-4 and TRBJ2-5; the D is unclear. The CDR3 length is 13 residues. V shed 5 bases and J shed 5 bases, with 12 bases lying between them. As DNA, the CDR3 is TGTGCCAGCAGTGCCCCTTTGGGGGAGACCCAGTACTTC. Amino acid sequence: CASSAPLGETQYF.

This clonotype was observed a handful of times. V gene TRBV11-2 combines with J gene TRBJ2-3, with D perhaps matching TRBD1 (6 bases). V dropped 4 bases and J dropped 2 bases, with 10 bases sitting between them. Germline lookup yields CDR1 SGHAT and CDR2 FQNNGV. The CDR3 extends over 14 amino acids. CDR3 in amino acids: CASSSGHLTDTQYF. In DNA, the CDR3 is TGTGCCAGCAGCTCGGGACATCTCACAGATACGCAGTATTTT.

This chain connects TRBV28 to TRBJ2-1; possible D gene TRBD2, 7 bases. Germline-derived CDR1 and CDR2 are MDHEN and SYDVKM. The CDR3 covers 15 residues. Trimming shortened V by 7 bases and J by 7 bases, and 20 bases separated the two germline ends. Written as DNA, the CDR3 is TGTGCCAGCACGGAACCAGGGGAGGGCCTTAATGAGCAGTTCTTC. Amino acid sequence: CASTEPGEGLNEQFF.

This clonotype was counted a few times. The chain employs TRBV20-1 and TRBJ2-7; D unresolved. The germline CDR1 and CDR2 sequences are DFQATT and SNEGSKA (reference sequence). V was trimmed by 3 bases and J by 3 bases, leaving 15 bases between them. The CDR3 is 14 amino acids. The CDR3 coding sequence is TGCAGTGCTAGTGCAGATCAACCCTTCTACGAGCAGTACTTC. Amino acid sequence: CSASADQPFYEQYF.

The V and J genes are TRBV18 and TRBJ1-5, with D possibly matching TRBD1 (6 bases). V shed 3 bases and J shed 9 bases, with 9 bases lying between them. The CDR3 extends over 12 amino acids. Looked up from germline, CDR1 is KGHSH and CDR2 is LQKENI. In DNA form, the CDR3 reads TGTGCCAGCTCACCGACAGGAGGGCCCCAGCATTTT. It codes for CASSPTGGPQHF. The full variable domain, its missing parts supplied by reference TRBV18 and TRBJ1-5, is NAGVMQNPRHLVRRRGQEARLRCSPMKGHSHVYWYRQLPEEGLKFMVYLQKENIIDESGMPKERFSAEFPKEGPSILRIQQVVRGDSAAYFCASSPTGGPQHFGDGTRLSIL.

CDR3 nucleotide sequence: TGTGCCAGCAGTTTAAGGCTCGGCACAGGTGGCACAGATACGCAGTATTTT. Protein: CASSLRLGTGGTDTQYF. The rearrangement links TRBV12-3 or TRBV12-4 to TRBJ2-3; D perhaps matches TRBD1 (5 bases). The ends were cut back, 2 bases at V and 1 base at J, with 16 bases in the middle. The CDR3 is 17 residues long.

This clonotype was counted ten times or more. The J gene is TRBJ2-7, the V gene TRBV28; D is unclear. This CDR3 is built from 12 residues. Trimming took off 4 bases at V and 2 bases at J, with 6 bases between the two ends. Per the germline V gene, CDR1 is MDHEN and CDR2 is SYDVKM. DNA of the CDR3: TGTGCCAGCAGTTCCTTCACCTACGAGCAGTACTTC. Its translation: CASSSFTYEQYF. Using reference TRBV28 and TRBJ2-7 for the parts outside the CDR3, the full variable domain is DVKVTQSSRYLVKRTGEKVFLECVQDMDHENMFWYRQDPGLGLRLIYFSYDVKMKEKGDIPEGYSVSREKKERFSLILESASTNQTSMYLCASSSFTYEQYFGPGTRLTVT.

This clonotype has a handful of counts. The CDR3 reads CSVRVAGWSDTQYF. CDR3 nucleotide sequence: TGCAGTGTACGAGTAGCGGGATGGTCAGATACGCAGTATTTT. The J gene is TRBJ2-3, the V gene TRBV20-1, with TRBD2 matching over 8 bases. CDR3 length equals 14 residues. V was clipped by 7 bases and J by 4 bases; unmatched bases: 10. Germline V CDR1 and CDR2: DFQATT, SNEGSKA (reference sequence).

V is TRBV20-1 and J is TRBJ2-1; 9 bases fit TRBD2. The CDR3 is 13 residues long. The junction had 7 bases not matched to a gene; V was cut back by 7 bases and J by 6 bases. Germline V lookup: CDR1 DFQATT, CDR2 SNEGSKA (reference sequence). The chain's CDR3 is CSDRAGGSNEQFF. The CDR3 region has the DNA TGCAGTGATAGGGCGGGAGGGTCCAATGAGCAGTTCTTC.